Reported below is one T cell receptor (beta chain). As yet, its antigen is unknown. Using RNA template, CDR3s of TCR alpha and beta were amplified with iRepertoire arm-PCR. TCRdb re-derived calls from the multiplex PCR reads in MiXCR, one entry per CDR3 protein. The sample consists of a few hundred thousand distinct CDR3 sequences, about two fifths of them appearing once. Trimming took off 0 bases at V and 4 bases at J, with 11 bases between the two ends. The CDR3 loop spans 16 amino acids. Germline-derived CDR1 and CDR2 are SGHRS and YFSETQ. The entry originates in a study of glioma-infiltrating T cells. For the study at large: Samples included WHO grade II oligodendrogliomas or astrocytomas and initial-diagnosis grade IV glioblastomas. Overall study results and limits: A blood CDR3 motif signature was depleted in highly divergent patients. Only very few CDR3 sequences appeared in both tissue and blood. Above-expected tissue-blood divergence occurred in all gliomas, most in low-grade ones.

The V call is TRBV5-1, the J call TRBJ2-6; a weak D match, TRBD2 (7 bases). This TCR came from a human donor with low-grade glioma or glioblastoma, undergoing nonglioma brain surgery, or in good health (not recorded which). The sample consisted of glioma tissue, nonneoplastic brain tissue, or PBMCs (not recorded which). The CDR3 is CASSLAAGAGANVLTF. DNA of the CDR3: TGCGCCAGCAGCTTGGCCGCGGGGGCCGGGGCCAACGTCCTGACTTTC.